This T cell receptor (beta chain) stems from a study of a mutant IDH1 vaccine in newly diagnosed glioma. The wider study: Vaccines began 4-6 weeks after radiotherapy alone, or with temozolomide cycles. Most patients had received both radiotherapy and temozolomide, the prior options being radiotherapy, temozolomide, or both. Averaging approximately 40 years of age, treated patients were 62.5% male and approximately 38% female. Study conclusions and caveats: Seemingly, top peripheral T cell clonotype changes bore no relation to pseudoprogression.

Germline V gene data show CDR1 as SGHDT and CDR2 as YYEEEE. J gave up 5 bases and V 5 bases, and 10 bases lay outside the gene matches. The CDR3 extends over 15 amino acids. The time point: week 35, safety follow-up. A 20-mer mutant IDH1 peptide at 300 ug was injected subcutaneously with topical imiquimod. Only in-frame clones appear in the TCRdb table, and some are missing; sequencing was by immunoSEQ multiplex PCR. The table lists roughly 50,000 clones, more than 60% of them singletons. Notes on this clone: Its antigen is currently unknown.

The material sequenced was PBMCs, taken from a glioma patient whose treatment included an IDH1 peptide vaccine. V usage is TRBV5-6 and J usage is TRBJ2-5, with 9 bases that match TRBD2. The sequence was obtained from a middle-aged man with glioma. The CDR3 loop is CASSLARRGGETQYF. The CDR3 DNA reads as TGTGCCAGCAGTCTCGCACGGCGGGGGGGCGAGACCCAGTACTTC.